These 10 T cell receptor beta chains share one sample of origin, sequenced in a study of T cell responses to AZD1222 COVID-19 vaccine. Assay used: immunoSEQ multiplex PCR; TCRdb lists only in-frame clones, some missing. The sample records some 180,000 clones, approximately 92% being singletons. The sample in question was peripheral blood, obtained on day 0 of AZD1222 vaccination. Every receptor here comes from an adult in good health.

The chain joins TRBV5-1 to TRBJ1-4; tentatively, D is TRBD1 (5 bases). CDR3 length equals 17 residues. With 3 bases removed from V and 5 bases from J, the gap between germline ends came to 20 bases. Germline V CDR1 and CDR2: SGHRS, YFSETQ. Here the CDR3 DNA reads TGCGCCAGCAGCTCGGAGGGGCAATTTGGGGAAAATGAAAAACTGTTTTTT. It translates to CASSSEGQFGENEKLFF.

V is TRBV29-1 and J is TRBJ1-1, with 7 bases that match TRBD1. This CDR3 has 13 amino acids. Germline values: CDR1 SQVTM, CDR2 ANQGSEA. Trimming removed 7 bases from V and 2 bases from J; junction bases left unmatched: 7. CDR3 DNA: TGCAGCGGTTACCGGGACAGTAACACTGAAGCTTTCTTT. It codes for CSGYRDSNTEAFF.

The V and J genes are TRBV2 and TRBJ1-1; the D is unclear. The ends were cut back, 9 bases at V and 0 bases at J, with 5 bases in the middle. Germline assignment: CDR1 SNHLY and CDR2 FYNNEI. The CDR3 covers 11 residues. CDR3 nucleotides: TGTGCCAGTGTGATGAACACTGAAGCTTTCTTT. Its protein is CASVMNTEAFF.

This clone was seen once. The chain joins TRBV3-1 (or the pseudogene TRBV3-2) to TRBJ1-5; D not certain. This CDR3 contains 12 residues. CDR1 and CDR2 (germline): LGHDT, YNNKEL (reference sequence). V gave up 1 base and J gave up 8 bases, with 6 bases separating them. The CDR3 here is CASSQAREPQHF. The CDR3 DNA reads TGTGCCAGCAGCCAAGCCCGCGAGCCCCAGCATTTT.

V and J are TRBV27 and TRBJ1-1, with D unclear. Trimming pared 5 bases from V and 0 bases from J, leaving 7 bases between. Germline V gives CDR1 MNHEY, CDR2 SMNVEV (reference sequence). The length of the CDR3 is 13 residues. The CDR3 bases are TGTGCCAGCAGTCCACTCATGAACACTGAAGCTTTCTTT. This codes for CASSPLMNTEAFF.

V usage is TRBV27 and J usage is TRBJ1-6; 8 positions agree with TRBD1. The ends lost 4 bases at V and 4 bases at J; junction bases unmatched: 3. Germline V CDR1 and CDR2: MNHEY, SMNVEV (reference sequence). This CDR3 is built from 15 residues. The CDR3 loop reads CASSSWTGYNSPLHF. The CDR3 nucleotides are TGTGCCAGCAGTTCATGGACAGGGTATAATTCACCCCTCCACTTT.

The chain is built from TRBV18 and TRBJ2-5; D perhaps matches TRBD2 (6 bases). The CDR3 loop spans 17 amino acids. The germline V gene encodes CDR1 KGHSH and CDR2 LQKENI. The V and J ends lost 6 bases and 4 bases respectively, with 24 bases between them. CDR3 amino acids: CASSKDVAGLTRETQYF. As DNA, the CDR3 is TGTGCCAGCTCTAAGGACGTGGCGGGATTGACTAGAGAGACCCAGTACTTC.

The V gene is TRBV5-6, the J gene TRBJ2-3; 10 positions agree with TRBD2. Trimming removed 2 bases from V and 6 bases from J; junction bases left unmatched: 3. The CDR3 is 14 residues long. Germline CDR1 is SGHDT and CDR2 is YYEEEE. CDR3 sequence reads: CASSFSGGADTQYF. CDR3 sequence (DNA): TGTGCCAGCAGCTTCAGCGGGGGGGCCGATACGCAGTATTTT.

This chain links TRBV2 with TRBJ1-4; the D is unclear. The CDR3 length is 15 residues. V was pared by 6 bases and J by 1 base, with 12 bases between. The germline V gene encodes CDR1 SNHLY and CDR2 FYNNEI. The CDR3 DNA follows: TGTGCCAGCAGCGCCCAATTAGGAACTAATGAAAAACTGTTTTTT. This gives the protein CASSAQLGTNEKLFF. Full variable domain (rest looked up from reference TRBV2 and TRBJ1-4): EPEVTQTPSHQVTQMGQEVILRCVPISNHLYFYWYRQILGQKVEFLVSFYNNEISEKSEIFDDQFSVERPDGSNFTLKIRSTKLEDSAMYFCASSAQLGTNEKLFFGSGTQLSVL.

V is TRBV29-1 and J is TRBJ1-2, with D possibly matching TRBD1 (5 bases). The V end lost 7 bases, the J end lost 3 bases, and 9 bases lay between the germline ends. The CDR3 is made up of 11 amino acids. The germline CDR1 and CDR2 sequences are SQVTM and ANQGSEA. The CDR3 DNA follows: TGCAGCGAGATACAGGACTATGGCTACACCTTC. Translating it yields CSEIQDYGYTF.